Shown below are 5 T cell receptor beta chains from a single sample sequenced in a study of PD-L1 blockade in urothelial cancer. Libraries were prepared by immunoSEQ multiplex PCR; TCRdb keeps only in-frame clonotypes and omits some of them. The sample carries 25,000 to 30,000 clones, 80% to 85% recorded once. This material consisted of PBMCs, taken around atezolizumab (anti-PD-L1) treatment. The origin of the receptors is a man in his fifties with urothelial cancer.

This clone came up once. V is TRBV18 and J is TRBJ2-7; maybe TRBD2 (6 bases). Trimming pared 1 base from V and 0 bases from J, leaving 13 bases between. CDR3 length: 16 residues. The germline V gene encodes CDR1 KGHSH and CDR2 LQKENI. The CDR3 DNA is TGTGCCAGCTCACCACTTGCGGGACCAAGCTCCTACGAGCAGTACTTC. This codes for CASSPLAGPSSYEQYF.

The V call is TRBV7-8, the J call TRBJ2-7, with D tentatively TRBD1 (7 bases). The CDR3 extends over 17 amino acids. V gave up 0 bases and J gave up 1 base, with 16 bases separating them. The germline gives CDR1 SGHVS, CDR2 FQNEAQ. The CDR3 DNA is TGTGCCAGCAGCTTAGCGGTAGGAGGGGGCAGTTCCTACGAGCAGTACTTC. Translated: CASSLAVGGGSSYEQYF.

V is TRBV25-1 and J is TRBJ2-7; D is perhaps TRBD2 (6 bases). This CDR3 has 12 residues. The germline V gene encodes CDR1 MGHDK and CDR2 SYGVNS. V gave up 5 bases and J gave up 6 bases, with 11 bases separating them. In nucleotides, the CDR3 is TGTGCCAGCAGTCTCCGCGGGACCGAGCAGTACTTC. Translation gives CASSLRGTEQYF.

The rearrangement links TRBV11-2 to TRBJ2-3, with 7 bases fitting TRBD2. V lost 1 base, J lost 3 bases, and 1 base stayed unmatched. This CDR3 region has 14 residues. CDR1 and CDR2 from the germline V gene are SGHAT and FQNNGV. The CDR3 protein is CASSLGGGTDTQYF. The CDR3 region has the DNA TGTGCCAGCAGCTTAGGGGGGGGGACAGATACGCAGTATTTT.

To note about this clone: A read error may produce the germline difference seen at one junction end. This chain connects TRBV28 to TRBJ2-1, with D maybe TRBD2 (5 bases). This CDR3 is 13 amino acids long. CDR1 is MDHEN, CDR2 SYDVKM, per germline. As DNA, the CDR3 is TGTGCCAGCAGTTTATCGGGGAACAGACGAACGATCTTC. It encodes CASSLSGNRRTIF.